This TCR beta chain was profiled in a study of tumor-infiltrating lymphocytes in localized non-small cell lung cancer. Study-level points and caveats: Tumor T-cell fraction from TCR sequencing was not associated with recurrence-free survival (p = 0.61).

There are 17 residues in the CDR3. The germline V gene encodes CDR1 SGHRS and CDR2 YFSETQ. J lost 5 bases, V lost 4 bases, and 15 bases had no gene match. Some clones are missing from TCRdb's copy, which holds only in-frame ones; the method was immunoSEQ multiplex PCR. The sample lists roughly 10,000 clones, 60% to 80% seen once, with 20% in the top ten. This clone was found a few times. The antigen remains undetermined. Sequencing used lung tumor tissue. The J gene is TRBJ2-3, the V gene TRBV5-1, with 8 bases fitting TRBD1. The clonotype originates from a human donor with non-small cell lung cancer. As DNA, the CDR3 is TGCGCCAGCAGCCACGATTGGCCTACAGGGGGGATAGATACGCAGTATTTT. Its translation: CASSHDWPTGGIDTQYF.